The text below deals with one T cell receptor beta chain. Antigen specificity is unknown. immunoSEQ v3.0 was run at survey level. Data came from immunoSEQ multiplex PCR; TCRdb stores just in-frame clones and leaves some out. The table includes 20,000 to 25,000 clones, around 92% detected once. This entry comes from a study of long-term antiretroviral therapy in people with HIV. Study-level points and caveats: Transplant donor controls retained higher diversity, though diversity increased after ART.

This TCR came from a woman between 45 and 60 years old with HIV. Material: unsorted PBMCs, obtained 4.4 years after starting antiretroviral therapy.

The CDR3 bases are TGCGCCAGCAGTGAGGCGAAATCCTCGGGAGCTTTCTTT. It encodes CASSEAKSSGAFF. The rearrangement links TRBV10-1 to TRBJ1-1; D uncertain. Germline V gene sequence: CDR1 WNHNN, CDR2 SYGVQD (reference sequence). The germline V and J ends were trimmed by 2 bases and 10 bases, with 14 bases remaining between them. The CDR3 is 13 residues long.